The T cell receptor beta chain described here comes from a study of blood T cell repertoires in COVID-19. Study-wide context: The origin of the acute and convalescent COVID-19 samples was the United States, Italy and Spain. T cells, B-cell-depleted T cells, or PBMCs provided the cDNA or gDNA that served as material.

In the authors' workflow: Nucleated cell number was recorded as an estimate derived from reference gene primer amplification. Data came from immunoSEQ multiplex PCR; TCRdb stores just in-frame clones and leaves some out. V and J calls and clone size are copied from that table; D and trimming were computed from the DNA. The data show 150,000 or so clones, 86% seen once. This clone has a single count. V was shortened by 1 base and J by 7 bases, with 26 bases between the two germline ends. The germline V gene encodes CDR1 LNHNV and CDR2 YYDKDF (reference sequence). This CDR3 spans 19 amino acids. The TCR comes from a woman aged 65 to 85 with acute or convalescent COVID-19. The rearrangement joins TRBV15 to TRBJ2-1, with D maybe TRBD1 (5 bases). Specimen: peripheral blood. CDR3 sequence (DNA): TGTGCCACCAGCAGAGGTCCCCCGGTTACAGGAGAAAATTGGAATGAGCAGTTCTTC. Translation gives CATSRGPPVTGENWNEQFF. Filled out from reference TRBV15 and TRBJ2-1, the complete variable domain reads DAMVIQNPRYQVTQFGKPVTLSCSQTLNHNVMYWYQQKSSQAPKLLFHYYDKDFNNEADTPDNFQSRRPNTSFCFLDIRSPGLGDTAMYLCATSRGPPVTGENWNEQFFGPGTRLTVL.